This is a list of T cell receptor beta chains from one sample in a study of T cell responses to AZD1222 COVID-19 vaccine. Sequencing used immunoSEQ multiplex PCR; TCRdb keeps in-frame clones, though not all of them. The table records approximately 46,000 clones, roughly 90% of them present only once. The material sequenced was peripheral blood, taken 28 days after the second AZD1222 dose. The receptors were sampled from an adult who received the AZD1222 COVID-19 vaccine. The CDR3 runs from the conserved cysteine through the conserved F or W. Each record gives: D gene, V gene, clone size, J gene, CDR3 length, CDR3 DNA, CDR3 protein. D genes are given only for firm matches. Size tells how often a clone was seen (once, few, many) or the class of an expanded clone, and some rows leave it out.

TRBD2	TRBV10-3	.	TRBJ2-7	14	TGTGCCATCAGGGGGTTAGCGGGCTCCTACGAGCAGTACTTC	CAIRGLAGSYEQYF
.	TRBV28	.	TRBJ1-5	15	TGTGCCAGCAGAAGATCCGGGACGGGACATCAGCCCCAGCATTTT	CASRRSGTGHQPQHF
TRBD2	TRBV7-2	.	TRBJ2-7	16	TGTGCCAGCAGTTCTAGCGGGACTAGCGGCAATTACGAGCAGTACTTC	CASSSSGTSGNYEQYF
TRBD1	TRBV28	.	TRBJ1-1	15	TGTGCCAGCATTCGGGTAGGAACAGGGGCAACTGAAGCTTTCTTT	CASIRVGTGATEAFF
.	TRBV21-1	.	TRBJ1-2	14	TGTGCCAGCAGCAAAGGGTTCAAGGGCCGTGGCTACACCTTC	CASSKGFKGRGYTF
.	TRBV19	.	TRBJ2-7	12	TGTGCCAGTAGTATCCTGGGCGGCGAGCAGTACTTC	CASSILGGEQYF
.	TRBV29-1	.	TRBJ2-1	13	TGCAGCGTCGGGGCGGGGCGGAACAATGAGCAGTTCTTC	CSVGAGRNNEQFF
.	TRBV7-8	.	TRBJ2-7	15	TGTGCCAGCACAAACGGGCCTAGCAAGATCTACGAGCAGTACTTC	CASTNGPSKIYEQYF
.	TRBV3-1/TRBV3-2	.	TRBJ2-7	16	TGTGCCAGCAGTTTTCATTTTAGCGGCACACCCTACGAGCAGTACTTC	CASSFHFSGTPYEQYF
.	TRBV4-1	few	TRBJ1-3	16	TGCGCCAGCAGCCAAGGGAGGGCATACTCTGGAAACACCATATATTTT	CASSQGRAYSGNTIYF
.	TRBV2	.	TRBJ2-7	15	TGTGCCAGCAGTGAGGAACAACTTAGCTCCTACGAGCAGTACTTC	CASSEEQLSSYEQYF
TRBD1	TRBV3-1/TRBV3-2	.	TRBJ2-5	14	TGTGCCAGCAGCCAAGAGACAGGGCTAGAGACCCAGTACTTC	CASSQETGLETQYF
TRBD2	TRBV7-8	.	TRBJ2-7	14	TGTGCCAGCAGCTTAAGTCTAGCGGAATACGAGCAGTACTTC	CASSLSLAEYEQYF
.	TRBV11-2	.	TRBJ2-1	14	TGTGCCAGCAGCTTAGATCGGGTCTACAATGAGCAGTTCTTC	CASSLDRVYNEQFF
TRBD1	TRBV5-4	.	TRBJ1-2	15	TGTGCCAGCAGCCCCCAACAGGGGATTGACTATGGCTACACCTTC	CASSPQQGIDYGYTF
.	TRBV2	.	TRBJ1-6	12	TGTGCCAGCAGTGACACAGGGATTCCCCTCCACTTT	CASSDTGIPLHF
.	TRBV9	.	TRBJ1-1	14	TGTGCCAGCAGCGCAACCGGGATGAACACTGAAGCTTTCTTT	CASSATGMNTEAFF
TRBD1	TRBV19	.	TRBJ1-1	14	TGTGCCAGTAGCCTGACAGGGACGAACACTGAAGCTTTCTTT	CASSLTGTNTEAFF
TRBD2	TRBV5-4	.	TRBJ2-5	16	TGTGCCAGCAGCTACGGACTAGCGGGAGGAGAAGAGACCCAGTACTTC	CASSYGLAGGEETQYF
TRBD1	TRBV24-1	.	TRBJ2-1	16	TGTGCCACCAGTGATTTGGAGGGGACAGGTTACAATGAGCAGTTCTTC	CATSDLEGTGYNEQFF
.	TRBV28	.	TRBJ1-1	12	TGTGCCAGCAGGGGAACCGCTTTCCGAGCTTTCTTT	CASRGTAFRAFF
.	TRBV16	.	TRBJ1-2	13	TGTGCCAGCAGCTCGGACCGATACTATGGCTACACCTTC	CASSSDRYYGYTF